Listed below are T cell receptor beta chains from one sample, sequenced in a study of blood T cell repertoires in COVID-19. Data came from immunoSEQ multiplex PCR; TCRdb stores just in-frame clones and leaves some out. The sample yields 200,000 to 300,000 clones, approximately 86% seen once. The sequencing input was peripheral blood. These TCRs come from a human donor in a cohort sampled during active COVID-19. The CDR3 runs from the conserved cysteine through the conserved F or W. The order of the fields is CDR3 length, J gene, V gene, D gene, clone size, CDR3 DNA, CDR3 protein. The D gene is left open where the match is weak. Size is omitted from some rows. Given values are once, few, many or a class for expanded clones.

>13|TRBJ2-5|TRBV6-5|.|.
TGTGCCAGCAGTTACGGGAGAAAAGAGACCCAGTACTTC
CASSYGRKETQYF
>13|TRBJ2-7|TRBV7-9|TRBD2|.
TGTGCCAGCAGCCCGGGCGGGGGCTACGAGCAGTACTTC
CASSPGGGYEQYF
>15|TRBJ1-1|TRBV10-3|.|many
TGTGCCATCAGTCCCGGTGGGGACATGAACACTGAAGCTTTCTTT
CAISPGGDMNTEAFF
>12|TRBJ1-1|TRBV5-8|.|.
TGTGCCAGCGCCCCGCGGGTGGCGGAAGCTTTCTTT
CASAPRVAEAFF
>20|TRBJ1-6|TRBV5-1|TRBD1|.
TGCGCCAGCAGCTTGGCTCCTTACCTCAGGGGGAGCTCCTATAATTCACCCCTCCACTTT
CASSLAPYLRGSSYNSPLHF
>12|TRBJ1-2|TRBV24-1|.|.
TGTGCCACCAGGGGGGAGGACTATGGCTACACCTTC
CATRGEDYGYTF
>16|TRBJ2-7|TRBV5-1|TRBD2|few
TGCGCCAGCAGCTTAGTGCGGGGAGGGCCCGCGGGGGAGCAGTACTTC
CASSLVRGGPAGEQYF
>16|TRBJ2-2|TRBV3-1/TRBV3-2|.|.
TGTGCCAGCAGCCAGGCAGGGGCCGCGAACACCGGGGAGCTGTTTTTT
CASSQAGAANTGELFF
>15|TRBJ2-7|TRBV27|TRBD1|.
TGTGCCAGCAGTCCGGCTCAAACAGGGGTCTACGAGCAGTACTTC
CASSPAQTGVYEQYF
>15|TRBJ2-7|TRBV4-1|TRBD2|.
TGCGCCAGCAGCCGACTAGCGGGAGGCTCCTACGAGCAGTACTTC
CASSRLAGGSYEQYF
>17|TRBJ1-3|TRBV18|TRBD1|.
TGTGCCAGCTCACGAGAGGGACAGGCGAGCTCTGGAAACACCATATATTTT
CASSREGQASSGNTIYF
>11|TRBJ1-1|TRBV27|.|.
TGTGCCAGCAGTTTCGGGGGTGAAGCTTTCTTT
CASSFGGEAFF
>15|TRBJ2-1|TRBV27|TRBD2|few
TGTGCCAGCAGTCCGAGACTAGCGGGAGGCAATGAGCAGTTCTTC
CASSPRLAGGNEQFF
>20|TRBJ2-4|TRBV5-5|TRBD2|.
TGTGCCAGCAGCTTAGTAGGGGGACTAGCGGGAGGGGTGACCAAAAACATTCAGTACTTC
CASSLVGGLAGGVTKNIQYF
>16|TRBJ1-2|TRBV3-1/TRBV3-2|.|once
TGTGCCAGCAGCCAAGCCCAGGGCTCGGTATCTCGGGGCTACACCTTC
CASSQAQGSVSRGYTF
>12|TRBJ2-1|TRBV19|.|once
TGTGCCAGTAGTGCTTTGACATCTGAGCAGTTCTTC
CASSALTSEQFF
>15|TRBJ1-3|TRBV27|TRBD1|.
TGTGCCAGCAGTTTGGTAGGGGGCCGGGGAAACACCATATATTTT
CASSLVGGRGNTIYF
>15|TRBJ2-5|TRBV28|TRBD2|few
TGTGCCACCGTGACTAGCGGGAGGGTGGAGGAGACCCAGTACTTC
CATVTSGRVEETQYF
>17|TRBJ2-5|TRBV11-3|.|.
TGTGCCAGCAGCTTAGGACAGACTAGCAGGGGACAAGAGACCCAGTACTTC
CASSLGQTSRGQETQYF
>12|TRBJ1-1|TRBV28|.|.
TGTGTCAGCAAGAACGCGAATACTGAAGCTTTCTTT
CVSKNANTEAFF
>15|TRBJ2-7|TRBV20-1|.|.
TGCAGTGCTAGTGAAAGTGGCGGGGCCGTCTACGAGCAGTACTTC
CSASESGGAVYEQYF
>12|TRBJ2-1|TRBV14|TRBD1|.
TGTGCCAGCAGAACCCGACAGGGGGAGAAGTTCTTC
CASRTRQGEKFF
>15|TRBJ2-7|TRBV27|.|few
TGTGCCAGCAGTCGATTGGGGACTCTCGTATACGAGCAGTACTTC
CASSRLGTLVYEQYF
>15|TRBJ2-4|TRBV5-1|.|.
TGCGCCAGCAGCCCCAGGGGACATACCAAAAACATTCAGTACTTC
CASSPRGHTKNIQYF
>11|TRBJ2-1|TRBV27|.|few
.
CASSFLDKAFF
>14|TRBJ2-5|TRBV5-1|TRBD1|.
TGCGCCAGCAGCTACGGACAGGGGAAAGAGACCCAGTACTTC
CASSYGQGKETQYF
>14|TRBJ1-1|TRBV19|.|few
TGTGCCAGTAGTATGGTGACTTTCAACACTGAAGCTTTCTTT
CASSMVTFNTEAFF
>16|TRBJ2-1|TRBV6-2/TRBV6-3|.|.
TGTGCCAGCAGTTCCGTGACTAATTTTTCCTACAATGAGCAGTTCTTC
CASSSVTNFSYNEQFF
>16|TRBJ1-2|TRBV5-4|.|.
TGTGCCAGCAGCTTGGAGGGCAGGGTCATTAACTATGGCTACACCTTC
CASSLEGRVINYGYTF
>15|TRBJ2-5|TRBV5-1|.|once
TGCGCCAGCAGCCCAACCCGGGGACAAGGGGAGACCCAGTACTTC
CASSPTRGQGETQYF
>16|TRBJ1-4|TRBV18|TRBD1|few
TGTGCCAGCTCAGCAAAACCACAGGGGGTAAATGAAAAACTGTTTTTT
CASSAKPQGVNEKLFF
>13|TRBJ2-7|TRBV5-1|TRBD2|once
TGCGCCAGCAGCCGGGGGGGTACCTACGAGCAGTACTTC
CASSRGGTYEQYF
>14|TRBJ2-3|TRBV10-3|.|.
TGTGCCAGCTACCCTAGCGAGGAGGCAGATACGCAGTATTTT
CASYPSEEADTQYF
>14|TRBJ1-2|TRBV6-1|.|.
TGTGCCAGCAGTGAATGGGCACAGAAATCTGGCTACACCTTC
CASSEWAQKSGYTF
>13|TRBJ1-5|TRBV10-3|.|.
TGTGCCATCACTCAGGATCCCAATCAGCCCCAGCATTTT
CAITQDPNQPQHF
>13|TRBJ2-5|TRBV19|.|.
TGTGCCAGTAGTATGGCCAGGGAAGAGACCCAGTACTTC
CASSMAREETQYF
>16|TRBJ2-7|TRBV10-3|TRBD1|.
TGTGCCATCAGTCCCCTTGCTGACAGATCAGGGGGCGAGCAGTACTTC
CAISPLADRSGGEQYF
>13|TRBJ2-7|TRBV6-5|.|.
TGTGCCAGCCGGACGGAGGAAATTTACGAGCAGTACTTC
CASRTEEIYEQYF
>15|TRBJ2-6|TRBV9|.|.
TGTGCCAGCAGCAACAGGAACTCTGGGGCCAACGTCCTGACTTTC
CASSNRNSGANVLTF
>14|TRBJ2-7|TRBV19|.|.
TGTGCCAGTAGCTCCAGGGGGGCTATCTACGAGCAGTACTTC
CASSSRGAIYEQYF